The 2 T cell receptor beta chains reported below all come from one sample, sequenced in a study of T cells in Graves' hyperthyroidism and ophthalmopathy. Amplified TCR beta CDR3 regions derived from RNA transcripts. During a first-round RT-PCR of the TCR CDR3, the HTBI primer set was used. TCRdb re-called the multiplex PCR reads through MiXCR, storing one row per CDR3 protein. The repertoire holds more than 350,000 distinct CDR3 sequences, with about 14% as singletons. Sequencing was carried out using blood. These receptors came from a woman aged 30 to 39 with Graves' ophthalmopathy.

The table lists this clonotype with many counts. This rearrangement joins TRBV20-1 to TRBJ2-4; TRBD1 is a possible D gene (5 bases). The CDR3 covers 15 residues. Trimming pared 0 bases from V and 1 base from J, leaving 10 bases between. Germline V gene data show CDR1 as DFQATT and CDR2 as SNEGSKA (reference sequence). The CDR3 protein is CSARDSGWAKNIQYF. DNA of the CDR3: TGCAGTGCTAGAGATTCAGGGTGGGCCAAAAACATTCAGTACTTC.

This clonotype has a handful of counts. V usage is TRBV20-1 and J usage is TRBJ1-5; D gene ambiguous. The CDR3 is 12 residues long. Per germline, CDR1 DFQATT and CDR2 SNEGSKA (reference sequence). V lost 5 bases and J lost 11, with 16 bases in between. The CDR3: CSAANLGGSQHF. DNA of the CDR3: TGCAGTGCTGCGAACCTCGGAGGGTCCCAGCATTTT.